What follows describes a single T cell receptor beta chain. This sample was included in a study of T cell repertoires and HLA-DP antigens. In the study overall: One alloantigen had about nine groove amino acid differences from self, the other one.

The primer mix covered 54 TRBV segments and 13 TRBJ segments. Each cultured sample aimed for under 75,000 T cell genomes at survey depth. TCRdb keeps only in-frame clones here, not all; method: immunoSEQ multiplex PCR. The sample lists under 2,500 clones; around four fifths were seen once. CD4+ cells expanded for roughly 15 days were restimulated less than 25 h with allogeneic-DPB1 HeLa cells. Retrovirally transduced HeLa cells with HLA-DPA1/DPB1, HLA-DM, invariant chain and CD80 served as stimulators. CD4+ T cells, purified by negative selection, averaged roughly 98% purity. Trimming cost V 8 bases and J 0 bases; bases outside gene matches: 9. The V gene's germline CDR1 is LNHDA and CDR2 SQIVND (reference sequence). The CDR3 is made up of 15 amino acids.

The receptor's source is a woman younger than 30 in good health and CMV-seronegative. The genes are TRBV19 and TRBJ2-7; 8 bases agree with TRBD1. Input material: CD137- CD4+ T cells from cultured PBMCs. The CDR3 nucleotides read TGTGCCAGTCGAAACCCCGGGACAGGCTCCTACGAGCAGTACTTC. Residues: CASRNPGTGSYEQYF.